What follows are 24 T cell receptor beta chains derived from one specimen sequenced in a study of molecular identifiers for immune sequencing clone quantification. TCRdb re-called the PCR reads through MiXCR, storing one row per CDR3 protein. Among about 640,000 distinct CDR3 sequences listed, about 20% were seen once. Sequences were obtained from naive CD8+ T cells from blood, with Jurkat cell RNA spiked in. Indicated subset: FACS-sorted CD8+CD4-CCR7+CD45RA+ naive T cells. Every receptor here comes from a human donor in good health. Some libraries in this study had Jurkat cell RNA spiked in.

This clonotype was seen ten or more times. This sequence joins TRBV4-3 and TRBJ1-3, with a tentative D call TRBD1 (6 bases). The CDR3 runs 15 residues. The germline V gene has CDR1 LGHNA and CDR2 YSLEER. V was shortened by 2 bases and J by 0 bases, with 8 bases between the two germline ends. The CDR3 loop is CASSQQGNSGNTIYF. The CDR3 bases are TGCGCCAGCAGCCAACAGGGGAACTCTGGAAACACCATATATTTT.

This clonotype occurred many times. V is TRBV14 and J is TRBJ2-4, with 12 bases fitting TRBD2. V shed 1 base, J shed 8 bases, and the junction held 3 bases outside the gene matches. Per germline, CDR1 SGHDN and CDR2 FVKESK. The CDR3 length is 15 residues. CDR3 coding DNA: TGTGCCAGCAGCCAAGGGACTAGCGGGATAGACATTCAGTACTTC. This translates into CASSQGTSGIDIQYF.

The chain recombines TRBV3-1 with TRBJ2-1; 7 nucleotides match TRBD2. The CDR3 runs 15 residues. V shed 3 bases and J 4 bases; nucleotides not matched to a gene: 6. Germline-derived CDR1 and CDR2 are LGHDT and YNNKEL (reference sequence). The CDR3 sequence: CASSHLPREYNEQFF. CDR3 DNA: TGTGCCAGCAGCCACCTTCCGCGGGAGTACAATGAGCAGTTCTTC.

Concerning this clonotype: This may arise from a read error, as a much more abundant clone is one base away. The conserved final phenylalanine or tryptophan is absent from the CDR3, which likely points to a read error. The chain links TRBV13 to TRBJ1-5, with D possibly matching TRBD1 (5 bases). The V end lost 5 bases, the J end lost 0 bases, and 8 bases lay between the germline ends. Germline V CDR1 and CDR2: PRHDT, FYEKMQ (reference sequence). The CDR3 consists of 14 residues. CDR3 nucleotide sequence: TGTGCCAGCAGCATGGGACTTAGCAATCAGCCCCAGCATCTT. Its protein product is CASSMGLSNQPQHL.

In its sample, this clonotype was seen many times. The CDR3 bases are TGTGCCAGCAGCCAAGGGGACACCTACTACGAGCAGTACTTC. This gives the protein CASSQGDTYYEQYF. This chain joins TRBV3-1 and TRBJ2-7, with a possible D match to TRBD1 (6 bases). This CDR3 has 14 amino acids. V was shortened by 1 base and J by 3 bases, with 10 bases between the two germline ends. Germline V gene sequence: CDR1 LGHDT, CDR2 YNNKEL (reference sequence).

This clonotype has a handful of counts. This may stem from a read error, because a much larger clone lies one nucleotide away. No conserved phenylalanine or tryptophan is present at the end of the CDR3, so a read error is the likely explanation. V is TRBV7-9 and J is TRBJ2-5, with TRBD1 matching over 7 bases. Germline V gene lookup returns CDR1 SEHNR and CDR2 FQNEAQ (reference sequence). With V trimmed by 4 bases and J by 4 bases, 9 bases remained unmatched. CDR3 length: 15 amino acids. CDR3 in amino acids: CASSSSRTGVETQYS. In DNA form, the CDR3 reads TGTGCCAGCAGCTCGTCTCGAACAGGGGTAGAGACCCAGTACTCC.

This clonotype showed up many times. The chain is built from TRBV9 and TRBJ2-3; D is unresolved. This CDR3 spans 12 amino acids. Germline loops: CDR1 SGDLS, CDR2 YYNGEE. V shed 3 bases and J shed 3 bases, with 5 bases lying between them. The CDR3 region has the DNA TGTGCCAGCAGCGATTTGACAGATACGCAGTATTTT. Its protein product is CASSDLTDTQYF.

This clonotype has only a few counts. V is TRBV4-1 and J is TRBJ2-1; TRBD2 aligns across 9 bases. Germline V gene sequence: CDR1 MGHRA, CDR2 YSYEKL. The J segment lost 6 bases and the V segment lost 0 bases, leaving 9 bases of the junction unmatched. CDR3 length equals 17 residues. The chain's CDR3 is CASSQDRVSGGINEQFF. In DNA, the CDR3 is TGCGCCAGCAGCCAAGATCGGGTTAGCGGGGGCATCAATGAGCAGTTCTTC.

This clonotype was observed a handful of times. This may be a read error: a much more frequent sequence differs by one nucleotide. V usage is TRBV4-2 and J usage is TRBJ2-3; a weak D match, TRBD2 (6 bases). This CDR3 has 14 residues. Germline values: CDR1 LGHNA, CDR2 YNFKEQ. V lost 1 base and J 5 bases, leaving 10 bases between the germline ends. CDR3 loop: CASSQGASEDTQYF. The CDR3 nucleotides read TGTGCCAGCAGCCAAGGGGCTAGCGAAGATACGCAGTATTTT.

This clonotype has ten or more counts. The V call is TRBV5-1, the J call TRBJ2-7; D is perhaps TRBD2 (6 bases). This CDR3 has 15 amino acids. V was cut by 4 bases and J by 2 bases, with 16 bases left in between. CDR1 is SGHRS, CDR2 YFSETQ, per germline. The CDR3 bases are TGCGCCAGCAGCCCCGGGACTGCGGCCCCCTACGAGCAGTACTTC. Its protein is CASSPGTAAPYEQYF.

About this clonotype itself: One base away lies a much larger clone, so this may be a sequencing read error. The chain couples TRBV7-6 to TRBJ2-2, with a weak D call TRBD2 (5 bases). Germline CDR1 and CDR2: SGHVS and FNYEAQ. CDR3 length equals 12 residues. The CDR3 DNA reads as TGTGCCAGCAGCACCCGGACCGGGGAGCTGGTTTTT. It encodes CASSTRTGELVF.

This clonotype was seen at least ten times. The chain recombines TRBV10-3 with TRBJ2-7; 7 bases map to TRBD2. The V segment lost 10 bases and the J segment 6 bases; nucleotides outside the gene matches: 9. CDR3 length equals 12 residues. Germline assignment: CDR1 ENHRY and CDR2 SYGVKD. CDR3 sequence reads: CATGEGSPEQYF. CDR3 coding DNA: TGTGCCACCGGGGAGGGCAGCCCCGAGCAGTACTTC.

The chain is built from TRBV19 and TRBJ2-7; maybe TRBD1 (6 bases). The CDR3 length is 14 residues. In germline, CDR1 is LNHDA, CDR2 SQIVND (reference sequence). V lost 1 base, J lost 4 bases, and 11 bases lay in between. The CDR3 is CASSIVPGDYEQYF. In DNA form, the CDR3 reads TGTGCCAGTAGTATAGTTCCAGGGGATTACGAGCAGTACTTC.

This clonotype was found many times. The chain combines TRBV19 with TRBJ1-5; weak D call: TRBD1 (6 bases). The CDR3 is made up of 13 amino acids. Per germline, CDR1 LNHDA and CDR2 SQIVND (reference sequence). The ends were cut back, 4 bases at V and 6 bases at J, with 10 bases in the middle. CDR3 protein: CASSNGGTQPQHF. CDR3 sequence (DNA): TGTGCCAGTAGTAACGGGGGCACTCAGCCCCAGCATTTT.

This clonotype was observed many times. V and J are TRBV2 and TRBJ2-7, with D possibly matching TRBD2 (7 bases). The CDR3 runs to 16 residues. Looked up from germline, CDR1 is SNHLY and CDR2 is FYNNEI. Trimming stripped 0 bases from V and 4 bases from J, with 16 bases between. CDR3 DNA: TGTGCCAGCAGTGAAGCTCGGCGCCGGGGGGCTTACGAGCAGTACTTC. It encodes CASSEARRRGAYEQYF.

This clonotype showed up many times. V gene TRBV7-9 combines with J gene TRBJ2-5, with TRBD1 matching 11 bases. CDR3 length equals 14 residues. With 4 bases clipped from V and 4 bases from J, the junction kept 2 bases outside the gene matches. In germline, CDR1 is SEHNR, CDR2 FQNEAQ (reference sequence). The CDR3: CASSSGQGVETQYF. CDR3 in DNA: TGTGCCAGCAGCTCGGGACAGGGGGTAGAGACCCAGTACTTC.

Comment on this clonotype: One base away lies a much larger clone, so this may be a sequencing read error. The CDR3 is CSVLGGGADYYEQYF. The CDR3 coding sequence is TGCAGCGTGTTAGGCGGCGGGGCCGACTACTACGAGCAGTACTTC. The V call is TRBV29-1, the J call TRBJ2-7; possible D gene TRBD2, 6 bases. Trimming took 6 bases from V and 3 from J, leaving 21 bases between them. The CDR3 is 15 amino acids. In germline, CDR1 is SQVTM, CDR2 ANQGSEA.

Of note for this clonotype: A much larger clonotype is one base distant, so this may be a read error. Since the CDR3 does not end with the conserved phenylalanine or tryptophan, this likely comes from a read error. The gene calls are TRBV30 and TRBJ2-2; 7 bases are a match to TRBD1. Germline CDR1 reads GTSNPN; CDR2 reads SVGIG (reference sequence). This CDR3 comprises 12 residues. The trim removed 7 bases at V and 6 bases at J, leaving 5 bases unmatched. This CDR3 is CASTGVSGELFL. The CDR3 region has the DNA TGTGCCTCCACAGGGGTATCCGGGGAGCTGTTTCTT.

This clonotype was counted at least ten times. The rearrangement uses TRBV28 and TRBJ2-3; no firm D call. Germline-derived CDR1 and CDR2 are MDHEN and SYDVKM. CDR3 length: 14 amino acids. The ends were cut back, 2 bases at V and 0 bases at J, with 6 bases in the middle. CDR3 loop: CASSLMTSTDTQYF. CDR3 sequence (DNA): TGTGCCAGCAGTTTAATGACTAGCACAGATACGCAGTATTTT.

In regard to this clonotype: Likely a read error: the CDR3 ends without its conserved phenylalanine or tryptophan. This chain links TRBV3-1 with TRBJ2-3; 7 bases map to TRBD2. The CDR3 totals 15 residues. The ends lost 0 bases at V and 8 bases at J; junction bases unmatched: 8. The germline gives CDR1 LGHDT, CDR2 YNNKEL (reference sequence). The DNA of the CDR3 is TGTGCCAGCAGCCAAGATCTACTAGCGTTAGGTACGCAGTATCTT. Translating it yields CASSQDLLALGTQYL.

This clonotype has a count of ten or more. This chain links TRBV13 with TRBJ2-2; D gene uncertain. Deletions cut 1 base from V and 4 bases from J, with 4 bases between. The CDR3 runs 13 residues. Per germline, CDR1 PRHDT and CDR2 FYEKMQ (reference sequence). The DNA for the CDR3 is TGTGCCAGCAGCTTAGCACTCACCGGGGAGCTGTTTTTT. Encoded protein: CASSLALTGELFF.

This clonotype was detected ten times or more. This chain joins TRBV12-3 or TRBV12-4 and TRBJ2-3, with 12 bases aligning to TRBD2. CDR3 length: 19 residues. V shed 5 bases, J shed 2 bases, and the junction held 14 bases outside the gene matches. CDR3 coding DNA: TGTGCCAGCAGTGCGGGCCCCTTGACTAGCGGGGGAAACACAGATACGCAGTATTTT. It specifies CASSAGPLTSGGNTDTQYF.

In the case of this clonotype: Likely a read error: the CDR3 ends without its conserved phenylalanine or tryptophan. The CDR3 loop is CGAREGPSYEQYL. The CDR3 DNA follows: TGCGGTGCTAGAGAGGGACCCTCTTACGAGCAGTACCTC. This rearrangement joins TRBV20-1 to TRBJ2-7; D tentatively reads TRBD1 or TRBD2 (5 bases each). The length of the CDR3 is 13 residues. Germline V gene data show CDR1 as DFQATT and CDR2 as SNEGSKA (reference sequence).

This clonotype was seen at least ten times. The rearrangement links TRBV12-3 or TRBV12-4 to TRBJ1-1, with 8 nucleotides matching TRBD1. The trim removed 5 bases at V and 3 bases at J, leaving 5 bases unmatched. The CDR3 spans 14 residues. The CDR3 sequence: CASSPGGSYTEAFF. CDR3 coding DNA: TGTGCCAGCAGTCCAGGGGGCTCCTACACTGAAGCTTTCTTT.